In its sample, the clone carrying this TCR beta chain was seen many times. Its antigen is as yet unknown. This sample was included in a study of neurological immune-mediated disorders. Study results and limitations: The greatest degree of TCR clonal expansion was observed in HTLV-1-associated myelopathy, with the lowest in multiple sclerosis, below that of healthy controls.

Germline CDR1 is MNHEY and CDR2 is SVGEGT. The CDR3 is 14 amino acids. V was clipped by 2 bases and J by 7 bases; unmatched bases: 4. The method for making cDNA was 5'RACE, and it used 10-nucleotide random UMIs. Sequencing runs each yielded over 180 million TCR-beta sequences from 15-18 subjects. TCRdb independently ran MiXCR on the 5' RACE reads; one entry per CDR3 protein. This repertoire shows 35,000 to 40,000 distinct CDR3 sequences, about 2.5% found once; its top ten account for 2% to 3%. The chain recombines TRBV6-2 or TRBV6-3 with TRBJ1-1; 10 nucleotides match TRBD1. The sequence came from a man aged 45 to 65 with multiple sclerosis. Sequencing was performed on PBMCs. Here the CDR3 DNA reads TGTGCCAGCAGTTACCCCGGGGACAGGGGTGAAGCTTTCTTT. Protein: CASSYPGDRGEAFF.